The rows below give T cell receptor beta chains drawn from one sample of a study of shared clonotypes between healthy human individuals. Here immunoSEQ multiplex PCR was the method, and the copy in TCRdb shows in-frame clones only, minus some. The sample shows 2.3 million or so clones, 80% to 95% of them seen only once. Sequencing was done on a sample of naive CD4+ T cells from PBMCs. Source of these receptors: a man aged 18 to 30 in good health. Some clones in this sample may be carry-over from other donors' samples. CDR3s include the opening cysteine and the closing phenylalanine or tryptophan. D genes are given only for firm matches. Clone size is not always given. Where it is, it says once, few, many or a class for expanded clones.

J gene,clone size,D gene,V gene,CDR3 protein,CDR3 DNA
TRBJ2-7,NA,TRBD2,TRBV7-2,CASSLRREGSYEQYF,TGTGCCAGCAGCTTACGGCGGGAGGGTTCCTACGAGCAGTACTTC
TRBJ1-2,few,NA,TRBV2,CASSSLADGYTF,TGTGCCAGCAGTTCTCTGGCGGATGGCTACACCTTC
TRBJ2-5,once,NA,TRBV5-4,CASTIGGGRDQETQYF,TGTGCCAGCACGATTGGAGGGGGTAGGGACCAAGAGACCCAGTACTTC
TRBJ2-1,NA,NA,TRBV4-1,CASSQVGTGHNEQFF,TGCGCCAGCAGCCAAGTCGGGACTGGGCACAATGAGCAGTTCTTC
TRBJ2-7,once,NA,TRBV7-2,CASSQNGALGAYEQYF,TGTGCCAGCAGCCAAAACGGGGCTCTCGGCGCCTACGAGCAGTACTTC
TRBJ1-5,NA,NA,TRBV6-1,CASSEAVSSLSQPQHF,TGTGCCAGCAGTGAAGCCGTGAGTTCCCTCAGTCAGCCCCAGCATTTT
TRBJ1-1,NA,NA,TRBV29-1,CSVVRKLNTEAFF,TGCAGCGTTGTGAGAAAATTGAACACTGAAGCTTTCTTT
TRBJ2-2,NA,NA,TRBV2,CASSYRPNTGELFF,TGTGCCAGCAGTTATAGACCAAACACCGGGGAGCTGTTTTTT
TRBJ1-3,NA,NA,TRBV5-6,CASSSGAGARNTIYF,TGTGCCAGCAGCTCGGGCGCGGGGGCCAGAAACACCATATATTTT
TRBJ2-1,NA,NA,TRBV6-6,CASRGRGPEAYNEQFF,TGTGCCAGCAGGGGCAGGGGACCGGAGGCCTACAATGAGCAGTTCTTC
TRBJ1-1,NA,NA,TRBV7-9,CASSLVWNTEAFF,TGTGCCAGCAGCTTAGTCTGGAACACTGAAGCTTTCTTT
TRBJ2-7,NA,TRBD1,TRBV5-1,CASSSDRGNFYEQYF,TGCGCCAGCAGCTCCGACAGGGGCAATTTCTACGAGCAGTACTTC
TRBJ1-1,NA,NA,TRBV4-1,CASSQNPGAKTEAFF,TGCGCCAGCAGCCAGAATCCGGGGGCGAAAACTGAAGCTTTCTTT
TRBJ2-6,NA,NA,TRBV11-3,CASSLGGSGANVLTF,TGTGCCAGCAGCTTAGGAGGTTCTGGGGCCAACGTCCTGACTTTC
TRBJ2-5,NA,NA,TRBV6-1,CASMYGFTSGETQYF,TGTGCCAGCATGTACGGCTTTACCTCGGGGGAGACCCAGTACTTC
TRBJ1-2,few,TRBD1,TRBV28,CASSRRDSSGYTF,TGTGCCAGCAGCCGAAGGGACAGCAGTGGCTACACCTTC
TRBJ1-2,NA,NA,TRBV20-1,CSLPGVYGYTF,TGCAGCCTCCCGGGGGTCTATGGCTACACCTTC
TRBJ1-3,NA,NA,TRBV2,CASRYEIGGGNTIYF,TGTGCCAGCCGATACGAGATCGGGGGTGGAAACACCATATATTTT
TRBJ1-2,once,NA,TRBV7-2,CASSFGGSGYGYTF,TGTGCCAGCAGCTTCGGTGGTTCGGGCTATGGCTACACCTTC
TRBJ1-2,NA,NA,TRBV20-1,CSASGRDGFF,TGCAGTGCTTCCGGCAGGGACGGTTTCTTC
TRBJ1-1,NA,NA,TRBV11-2,CASSPRVGTEAFF,TGTGCCAGCAGCCCCAGGGTGGGTACTGAAGCTTTCTTT
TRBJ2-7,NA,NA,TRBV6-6,CASSQRGAYEQYF,TGTGCCAGCAGTCAGAGGGGGGCCTACGAGCAGTACTTC
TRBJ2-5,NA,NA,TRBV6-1,CASSESRAQETQYF,TGTGCCAGCAGTGAAAGCAGGGCCCAAGAGACCCAGTACTTC
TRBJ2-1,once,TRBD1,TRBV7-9,CASSVTGANEQFF,TGTGCCAGCAGCGTGACAGGGGCCAATGAGCAGTTCTTC
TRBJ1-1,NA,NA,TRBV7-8,CASSKQPGHGTEAFF,TGTGCCAGCAGCAAACAACCAGGGCACGGCACTGAAGCTTTCTTT
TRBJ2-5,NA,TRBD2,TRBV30,CAVVPGAGGPQETQYF,TGTGCCGTAGTGCCGGGGGCGGGAGGGCCCCAAGAGACCCAGTACTTC
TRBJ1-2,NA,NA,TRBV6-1,CASSEIQGAYGYTF,TGTGCCAGCAGTGAGATCCAAGGGGCCTATGGCTACACCTTC
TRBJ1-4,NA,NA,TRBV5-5,CASSQVGGAREKLFF,TGTGCCAGCAGCCAAGTCGGGGGCGCGAGGGAAAAACTGTTTTTT
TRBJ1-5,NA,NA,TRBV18,CASSPGNQPQHF,TGTGCCAGCTCACCCGGCAATCAGCCCCAGCATTTT
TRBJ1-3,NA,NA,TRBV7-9,CASSLVGGGSGNTIYF,TGTGCCAGCAGCTTAGTCGGTGGGGGAAGTGGAAACACCATATATTTT
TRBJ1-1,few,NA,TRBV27,CASSLIPGLGTEAFF,TGTGCCAGCAGTTTAATTCCAGGGCTAGGGACTGAAGCTTTCTTT
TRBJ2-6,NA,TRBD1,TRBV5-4,CASSKGQGGSSGANVLTF,TGTGCCAGCAGCAAGGGACAGGGGGGGTCTTCTGGGGCCAACGTCCTGACTTTC
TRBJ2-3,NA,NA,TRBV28,CASRTIDTQYF,TGTGCCAGCAGGACGATCGATACGCAGTATTTT
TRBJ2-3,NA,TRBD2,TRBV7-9,CASSQTSGRTDTQYF,TGTGCCAGCAGTCAGACTAGCGGGAGGACAGATACGCAGTATTTT
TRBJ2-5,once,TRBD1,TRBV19,CASRRKPGQGDETQYF,TGTGCCAGTAGACGCAAGCCGGGACAGGGGGATGAGACCCAGTACTTC
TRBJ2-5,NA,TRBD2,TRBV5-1,CASRGLAGGIGETQYF,TGCGCCAGCAGAGGGCTAGCGGGAGGGATCGGAGAGACCCAGTACTTC
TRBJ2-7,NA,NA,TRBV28,CASSLYRRSSYEQYF,TGTGCCAGCAGTTTGTACAGGCGATCCTCCTACGAGCAGTACTTC
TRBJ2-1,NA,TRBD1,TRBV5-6,CASSRWDRDYNEQFF,TGTGCCAGCAGTCGTTGGGACAGGGACTACAATGAGCAGTTCTTC
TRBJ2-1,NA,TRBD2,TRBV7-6,CASSLYQRGSSYNEQFF,TGTGCCAGCAGCCTATATCAGCGGGGGAGCTCCTACAATGAGCAGTTCTTC
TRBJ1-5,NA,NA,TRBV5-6,CASSLHHGGGGSNQPQHF,TGTGCCAGCAGCTTACATCATGGGGGAGGTGGAAGCAATCAGCCCCAGCATTTT
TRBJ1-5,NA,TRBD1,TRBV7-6,CASSPGAGQGQPQHF,TGTGCCAGCAGCCCCGGGGCGGGACAGGGGCAGCCCCAGCATTTT
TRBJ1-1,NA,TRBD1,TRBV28,CASSLLGGGGNTEAFF,TGTGCCAGCAGTCTCCTTGGAGGGGGCGGGAACACTGAAGCTTTCTTT
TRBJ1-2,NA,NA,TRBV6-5,CASSTGVRYGYTF,TGTGCCAGCAGTACAGGCGTACGCTATGGCTACACCTTC
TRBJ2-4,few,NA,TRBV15,CATSSEGLGKNIQYF,TGTGCCACCAGCAGCGAGGGTTTGGGCAAAAACATTCAGTACTTC
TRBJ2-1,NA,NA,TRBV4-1,CASSQRSPSSYNEQFF,TGCGCCAGCAGCCAGCGGTCTCCTAGCTCCTACAATGAGCAGTTCTTC
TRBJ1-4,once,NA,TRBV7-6,CASSLAGGVGKLFF,TGTGCCAGCAGCTTAGCCGGGGGGGTGGGAAAACTGTTTTTT
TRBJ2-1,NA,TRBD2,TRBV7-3,CASSSPGGRHSYNEQFF,TGTGCCAGCAGCTCACCCGGCGGGAGGCACTCCTACAATGAGCAGTTCTTC
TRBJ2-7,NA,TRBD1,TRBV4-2,CASSQGTGGTYEQYF,TGTGCCAGCAGCCAAGGGACAGGGGGGACCTACGAGCAGTACTTC
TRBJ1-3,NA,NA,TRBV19,CASSIARTSGNTIYF,TGTGCCAGTAGTATTGCCCGCACCTCTGGAAACACCATATATTTT
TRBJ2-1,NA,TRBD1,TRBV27,CASSAYRGSVGNEQFF,TGTGCCAGCAGTGCCTACAGGGGATCTGTGGGCAATGAGCAGTTCTTC
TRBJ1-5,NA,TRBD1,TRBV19,CASSRTGRGANQPQHF,TGTGCCAGTAGTAGGACAGGGCGAGGGGCCAATCAGCCCCAGCATTTT
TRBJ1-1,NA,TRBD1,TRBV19,CASHLRGGHTEAFF,TGTGCCAGCCACCTCAGGGGGGGTCACACTGAAGCTTTCTTT
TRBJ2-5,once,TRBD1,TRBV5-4,CASSSPTGGKETQYF,TGTGCCAGCAGCTCCCCGACAGGGGGTAAAGAGACCCAGTACTTC
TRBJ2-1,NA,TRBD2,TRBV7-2,CASSVAGASYNEQFF,TGTGCCAGCAGTGTAGCGGGAGCCTCCTACAATGAGCAGTTCTTC
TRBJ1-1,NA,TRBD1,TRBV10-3,CAISTIQGRAEAFF,TGTGCCATCAGTACCATACAGGGGCGGGCTGAAGCTTTCTTT
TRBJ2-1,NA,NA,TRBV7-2,CASSLRDWGDEQFF,TGTGCCAGCAGCCTTCGGGATTGGGGCGATGAGCAGTTCTTC
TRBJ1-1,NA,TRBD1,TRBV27,CASTTGGLGTEAFF,TGTGCCAGCACGACAGGGGGCTTGGGCACTGAAGCTTTCTTT